This TCR beta chain is from a study of blood T cell repertoires in COVID-19. Study information: The United States, Italy and Spain were the sources of the acute and convalescent COVID-19 samples. In each case, the material was cDNA or gDNA derived from T cells, B-cell-depleted T cells, or PBMCs.

The CDR3 is 12 amino acids. Deletions cut 7 bases from V and 7 bases from J, with 13 bases between. Germline CDR1 is SGHTA and CDR2 is FQGNSA. How the authors handled the data: Using reference gene primer amplification, nucleated cell counts were estimated. Produced via immunoSEQ multiplex PCR; TCRdb's table is partial and in-frame only. The V and J calls and clone size were taken over from that table, and D and trimming were inferred from the DNA. The sample lists a few hundred thousand clones, roughly 80% occurring once. The J gene is TRBJ1-2, the V gene TRBV7-2; weak D call: TRBD1 (5 bases). Specimen: peripheral blood. The sequence was collected from a woman of 80 years or more with active or convalescent COVID-19. The CDR3 DNA follows: TGTGCCAGCACCCTCGACAGTCCTGGCTACACCTTC. Its protein product is CASTLDSPGYTF.